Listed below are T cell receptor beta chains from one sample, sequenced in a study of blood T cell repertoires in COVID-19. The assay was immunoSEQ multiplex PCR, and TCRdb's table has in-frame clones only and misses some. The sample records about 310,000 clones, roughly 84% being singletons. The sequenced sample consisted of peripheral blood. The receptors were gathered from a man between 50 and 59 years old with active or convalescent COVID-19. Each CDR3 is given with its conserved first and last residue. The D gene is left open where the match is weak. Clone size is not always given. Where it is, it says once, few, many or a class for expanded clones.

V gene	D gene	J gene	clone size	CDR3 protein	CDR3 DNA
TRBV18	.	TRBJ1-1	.	CASSPQKNTEAFF	TGTGCCAGCTCACCGCAGAAAAACACTGAAGCTTTCTTT
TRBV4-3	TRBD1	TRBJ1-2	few	CASSQGQGAINYGYTF	TGCGCCAGCAGCCAAGGCCAGGGGGCAATAAACTATGGCTACACCTTC
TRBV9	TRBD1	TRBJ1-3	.	CASSGPGQGISGNTIYF	TGTGCCAGCAGCGGGCCGGGACAGGGGATCTCTGGAAACACCATATATTTT
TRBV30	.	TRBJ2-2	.	CAWSVNSEGELFF	TGTGCCTGGAGTGTTAATTCGGAGGGGGAGCTGTTTTTT
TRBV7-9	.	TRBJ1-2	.	CASSLEEGYGYTF	TGTGCCAGCAGCTTAGAGGAGGGCTATGGCTACACCTTC
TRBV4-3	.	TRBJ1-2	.	CASSQDSTAYGYTF	TGCGCCAGCAGCCAAGACTCGACAGCCTATGGCTACACCTTC
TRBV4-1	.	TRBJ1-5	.	CASSLLPRTDNQPQHF	TGCGCCAGCAGCCTACTTCCTCGGACAGACAATCAGCCCCAGCATTTT
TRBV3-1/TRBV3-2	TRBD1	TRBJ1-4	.	CASSLTGNNEKLFF	TGTGCCAGCAGCCTGACAGGGAATAATGAAAAACTGTTTTTT
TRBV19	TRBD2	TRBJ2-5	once	CASSMMAAGVGETQYF	TGTGCCAGTAGTATGATGGCTGCGGGGGTGGGAGAGACCCAGTACTTC
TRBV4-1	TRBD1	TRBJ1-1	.	CASGRVQGATEAFF	TGCGCCAGCGGGCGGGTACAGGGGGCCACTGAAGCTTTCTTT
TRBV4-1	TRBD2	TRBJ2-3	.	CASSPKIVLAGETDTQYF	TGCGCCAGCAGCCCTAAGATAGTACTAGCGGGGGAGACAGATACGCAGTATTTT
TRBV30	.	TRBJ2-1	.	CAWSVGDEVYNEQFF	TGTGCCTGGAGTGTCGGGGATGAGGTGTACAATGAGCAGTTCTTC
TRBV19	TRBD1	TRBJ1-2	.	CASSTPGQGLGYTF	TGTGCCAGTAGTACACCGGGACAGGGACTTGGCTACACCTTC
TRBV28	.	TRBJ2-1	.	CASSLVGGSLNEQFF	TGTGCCAGCAGTTTGGTAGGGGGTAGTTTAAATGAGCAGTTCTTC
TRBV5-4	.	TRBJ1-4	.	CASSLPTREKLFF	TGTGCCAGCAGCTTGCCTACCCGCGAAAAACTGTTTTTT
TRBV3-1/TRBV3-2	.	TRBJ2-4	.	CASSLEYAGPRRNIQYF	TGTGCCAGCAGCCTAGAGTATGCGGGACCCCGGAGGAACATTCAGTACTTC
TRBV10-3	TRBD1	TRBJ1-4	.	CAISGGQGAREKLFF	TGTGCCATCAGTGGAGGGCAGGGGGCGCGGGAAAAACTGTTTTTT
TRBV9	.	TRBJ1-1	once	CASSPQQAMNTEAFF	TGTGCCAGCAGCCCCCAACAGGCCATGAACACTGAAGCTTTCTTT
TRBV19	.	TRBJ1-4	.	CASARGTNEKLFF	TGTGCCAGCGCTAGGGGAACTAATGAAAAACTGTTTTTT
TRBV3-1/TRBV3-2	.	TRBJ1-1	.	CASSRPIQNTEAFF	TGTGCCAGCTCGCGTCCTATCCAGAACACTGAAGCTTTCTTT
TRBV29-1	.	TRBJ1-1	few	CSVEDSRATEAFF	TGCAGCGTTGAAGACTCCAGGGCCACTGAAGCTTTCTTT
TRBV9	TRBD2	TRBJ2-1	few	CASSPTGTSSYNEQFF	TGTGCCAGCAGCCCAACCGGGACTAGCTCCTACAATGAGCAGTTCTTC
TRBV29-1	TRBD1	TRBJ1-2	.	CSARGQGGGYTF	TGCAGCGCCAGGGGACAGGGGGGCGGCTACACCTTC
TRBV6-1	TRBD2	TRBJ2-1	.	CASSQGTSGRYNEQFF	TGTGCCAGCAGTCAAGGGACTAGCGGGAGGTACAATGAGCAGTTCTTC
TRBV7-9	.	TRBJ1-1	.	CASSLDHGQGHTEAFF	TGTGCCAGCAGCTTAGATCACGGCCAGGGGCACACTGAAGCTTTCTTT
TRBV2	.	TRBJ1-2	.	CASSPLRGSPYGYTF	TGTGCCAGCAGTCCCCTTCGGGGGTCCCCCTATGGCTACACCTTC
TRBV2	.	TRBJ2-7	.	CASSEFGAGYEQYF	TGTGCCAGCAGTGAATTCGGGGCGGGATACGAGCAGTACTTC
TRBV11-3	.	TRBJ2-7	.	CASSFGLSDEQYF	TGTGCCAGCAGCTTTGGTCTTAGCGACGAGCAGTACTTC
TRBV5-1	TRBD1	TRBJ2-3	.	CASSPGGIGTDTQYF	TGCGCCAGCAGCCCAGGGGGAATAGGCACAGATACGCAGTATTTT
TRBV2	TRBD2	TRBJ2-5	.	CASGLAGGKETQYF	TGTGCCAGCGGACTAGCGGGGGGGAAAGAGACCCAGTACTTC
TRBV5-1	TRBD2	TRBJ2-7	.	CASSRGTSGSRQRYEQYF	TGCGCCAGCAGCCGGGGGACTAGCGGGAGTAGGCAGAGATACGAGCAGTACTTC
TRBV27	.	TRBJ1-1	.	CASSLRSRGRAFF	TGTGCCAGCAGTTTACGGTCCAGGGGACGGGCTTTCTTT
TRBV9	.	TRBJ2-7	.	CASGTDYEQYF	TGTGCCAGCGGCACCGACTACGAGCAGTACTTC
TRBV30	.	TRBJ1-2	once	CAWSKGRAGGYTF	TGTGCCTGGAGTAAGGGGAGGGCCGGTGGCTACACCTTC
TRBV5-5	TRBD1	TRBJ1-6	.	CASSSQGVGYNSPLHF	TGTGCCAGCAGCTCCCAGGGGGTTGGTTATAATTCACCCCTCCACTTT
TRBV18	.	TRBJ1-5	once	CASSPAREGQTQHF	TGTGCCAGCTCACCAGCGCGGGAGGGTCAGACCCAGCATTTT
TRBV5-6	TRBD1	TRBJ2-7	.	CASSLVRDRDTYEQYF	TGTGCCAGCAGCTTGGTGAGGGACAGGGACACCTACGAGCAGTACTTC
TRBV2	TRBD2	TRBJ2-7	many	CASSELGGSSRSEQYF	TGTGCCAGCAGTGAATTAGGCGGGAGTTCTCGGAGCGAGCAGTACTTC
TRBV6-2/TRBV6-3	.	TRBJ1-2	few	CASSDSGTRNGYTF	TGTGCCAGCAGTGATTCCGGGACAAGGAATGGCTACACCTTC
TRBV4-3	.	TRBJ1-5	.	CASSQDNGGGQPQHF	TGCGCCAGCAGCCAAGATAATGGGGGAGGACAGCCCCAGCATTTT
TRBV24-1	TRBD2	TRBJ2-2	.	CATSGSSGRNNGELFF	TGTGCCACCAGTGGATCTAGCGGGAGGAATAACGGGGAGCTGTTTTTT
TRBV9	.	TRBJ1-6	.	CASSTRQNNSPLHF	TGTGCCAGCAGCACGCGACAGAATAATTCACCCCTCCACTTT
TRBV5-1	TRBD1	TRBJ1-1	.	CASSLAGTEYEAFF	TGCGCCAGCAGCTTAGCCGGGACAGAGTATGAAGCTTTCTTT
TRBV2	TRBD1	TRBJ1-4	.	CASSDRDRHEKLFF	TGTGCCAGCAGTGATCGGGACAGGCATGAAAAACTGTTTTTT
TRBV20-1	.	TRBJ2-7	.	CSAIKQYEQYF	TGCAGTGCTATCAAGCAATACGAGCAGTACTTC
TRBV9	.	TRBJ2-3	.	CASSVSSASSTDTQYF	TGTGCCAGCAGCGTTTCTAGCGCCTCTAGCACAGATACGCAGTATTTT
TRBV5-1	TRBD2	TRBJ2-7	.	CASSSGSGSSYEQYF	TGCGCCAGCAGCTCCGGTAGCGGGAGCTCCTACGAGCAGTACTTC
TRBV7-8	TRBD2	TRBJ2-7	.	CASSLRLAGGQEQYF	TGTGCCAGCAGCTTAAGGTTAGCGGGAGGCCAGGAGCAGTACTTC
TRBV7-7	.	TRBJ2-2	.	CASSRRTANTGELFF	TGTGCTAGCAGCCGACGGACAGCGAACACCGGGGAGCTGTTTTTT
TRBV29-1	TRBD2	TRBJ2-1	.	CSALGTSGVPYNEQFF	TGCAGCGCACTTGGGACTAGCGGGGTACCCTACAATGAGCAGTTCTTC
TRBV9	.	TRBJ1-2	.	CTSSVTENYGYTF	TGTACCAGCAGCGTAACGGAGAACTATGGCTACACCTTC
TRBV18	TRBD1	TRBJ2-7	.	CASSPPMSRDRGSPSYEQYF	TGTGCCAGCTCCCCCCCTATGTCCCGGGACAGGGGCTCCCCCTCCTACGAGCAGTACTTC
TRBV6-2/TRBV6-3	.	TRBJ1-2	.	CASSYQGYGYTF	TGTGCCAGCAGTTACCAGGGATATGGCTACACCTTC
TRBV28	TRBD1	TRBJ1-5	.	CASSLYRGSQPQHF	TGTGCCAGCAGTTTATACAGGGGGAGTCAGCCCCAGCATTTT
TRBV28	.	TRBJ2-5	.	CASSLRETQYF	TGTGCCAGCAGTTTGCGGGAGACCCAGTACTTC
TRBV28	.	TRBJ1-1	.	CASSLWGNGDTEAFF	TGTGCCAGCAGCCTTTGGGGTAACGGGGACACTGAAGCTTTCTTT
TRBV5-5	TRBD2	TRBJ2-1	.	CASSQVGTTYNEQFF	TGTGCCAGCAGCCAGGTCGGGACTACCTACAATGAGCAGTTCTTC
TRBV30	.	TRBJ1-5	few	CAWSRAGSNQPQHF	TGTGCCTGGAGCAGGGCAGGGAGCAATCAGCCCCAGCATTTT
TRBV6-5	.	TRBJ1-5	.	CASRGMDSNQPQHF	TGTGCCAGCCGCGGGATGGATAGCAATCAGCCCCAGCATTTT